The TCR beta chain under discussion was sequenced for a study of blood T cell repertoires in COVID-19. Across the study: Nucleic acid was either cDNA or gDNA, and it came from T cells, B-cell-depleted T cells, or PBMCs.

This CDR3 spans 16 amino acids. The ends lost 4 bases at V and 2 bases at J; junction bases unmatched: 9. Per the germline V gene, CDR1 is MDHEN and CDR2 is SYDVKM. Study processing details: Counts of nucleated cells, estimated from reference gene primer amplification, were obtained. The protocol was immunoSEQ multiplex PCR, while the TCRdb copy is restricted to in-frame clones and leaves out a portion. V, J and clone size reflect that table, while D and trimming were determined from the DNA. This table has about 190,000 clones, approximately 87% appearing once. It was during active infection that Seattle patients were enrolled and then longitudinally followed.

The V call is TRBV28, the J call TRBJ2-7, with TRBD1 identical over 9 bases. The sequence came from a woman in her seventies with COVID-19, enrolled during active disease. Source material: peripheral blood. Here the CDR3 DNA reads TGTGCCAGCAGTTCCTCTCGGACAGGGGCCACCTACGAGCAGTACTTC. Residues: CASSSSRTGATYEQYF. Combining the CDR3 with reference TRBV28 and TRBJ2-7 gives the whole variable domain DVKVTQSSRYLVKRTGEKVFLECVQDMDHENMFWYRQDPGLGLRLIYFSYDVKMKEKGDIPEGYSVSREKKERFSLILESASTNQTSMYLCASSSSRTGATYEQYFGPGTRLTVT.